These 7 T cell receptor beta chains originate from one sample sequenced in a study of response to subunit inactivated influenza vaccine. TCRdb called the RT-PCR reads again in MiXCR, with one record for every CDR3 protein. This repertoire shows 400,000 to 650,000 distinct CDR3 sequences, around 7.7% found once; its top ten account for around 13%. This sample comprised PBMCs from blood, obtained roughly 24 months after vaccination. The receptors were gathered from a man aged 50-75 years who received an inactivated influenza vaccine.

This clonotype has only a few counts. The CDR3 DNA reads TGCGCCAGCGGCCGGGACAGGGGCCATGAGCAGTTCTTC. It codes for CASGRDRGHEQFF. The chain carries TRBV10-2 and TRBJ2-1; 10 bases are a match to TRBD1. The J segment lost 8 bases and the V segment lost 8 bases, leaving 6 bases of the junction unmatched. This CDR3 is built from 13 residues. CDR1 and CDR2 from the germline V gene are WSHSY and SAAADI.

CDR3 in DNA: TGTGCCAGCAGCTTTCGGGACAGGGTAAACGAGCAGTACTTC. Protein: CASSFRDRVNEQYF. The V and J genes are TRBV7-9 and TRBJ2-7; 9 nucleotides align to TRBD1. V was clipped by 3 bases and J by 5 bases; unmatched bases: 5. The CDR3 is made up of 14 amino acids. Germline-derived CDR1 and CDR2 are SEHNR and FQNEAQ (reference sequence).

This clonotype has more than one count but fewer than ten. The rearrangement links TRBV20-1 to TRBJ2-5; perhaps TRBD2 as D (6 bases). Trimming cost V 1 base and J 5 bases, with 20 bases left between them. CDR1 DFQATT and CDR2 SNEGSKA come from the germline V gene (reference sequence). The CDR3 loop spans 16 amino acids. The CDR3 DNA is TGCAGTGCTAGAGTTGGTGGGAGGAGGACCCGGGAGACCCAGTACTTC. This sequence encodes CSARVGGRRTRETQYF.

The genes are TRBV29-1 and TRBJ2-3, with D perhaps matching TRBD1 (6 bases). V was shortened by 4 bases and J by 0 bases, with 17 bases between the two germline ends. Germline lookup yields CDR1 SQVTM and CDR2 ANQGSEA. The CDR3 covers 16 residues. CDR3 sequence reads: CSVGGQGLSSTDTQYF. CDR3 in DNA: TGCAGCGTTGGGGGGCAGGGGTTGAGTAGCACAGATACGCAGTATTTT.

CDR3 region: CASSLGFGVSTDTQYF. In DNA form, the CDR3 reads TGTGCCAGCAGCTTAGGATTTGGGGTGTCCACAGATACGCAGTATTTT. The chain employs TRBV7-2 and TRBJ2-3, with D unresolved. Germline V lookup: CDR1 SGHTA, CDR2 FQGNSA. V shed 1 base and J shed 2 bases, with 13 bases lying between them. The CDR3 loop spans 16 amino acids.

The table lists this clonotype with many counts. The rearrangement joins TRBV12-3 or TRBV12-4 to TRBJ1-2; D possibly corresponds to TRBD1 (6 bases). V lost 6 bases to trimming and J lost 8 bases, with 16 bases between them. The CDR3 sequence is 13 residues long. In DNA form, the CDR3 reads TGTGCCAGCAGGCGCGGGACACCCAACGGCTACACCTTC. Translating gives CASRRGTPNGYTF.

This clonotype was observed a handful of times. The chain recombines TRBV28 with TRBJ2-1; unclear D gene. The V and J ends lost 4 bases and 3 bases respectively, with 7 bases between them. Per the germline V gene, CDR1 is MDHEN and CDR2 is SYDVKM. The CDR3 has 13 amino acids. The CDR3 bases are TGTGCCAGCAGTTCTCCAAACTACAATGAGCAGTTCTTC. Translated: CASSSPNYNEQFF.